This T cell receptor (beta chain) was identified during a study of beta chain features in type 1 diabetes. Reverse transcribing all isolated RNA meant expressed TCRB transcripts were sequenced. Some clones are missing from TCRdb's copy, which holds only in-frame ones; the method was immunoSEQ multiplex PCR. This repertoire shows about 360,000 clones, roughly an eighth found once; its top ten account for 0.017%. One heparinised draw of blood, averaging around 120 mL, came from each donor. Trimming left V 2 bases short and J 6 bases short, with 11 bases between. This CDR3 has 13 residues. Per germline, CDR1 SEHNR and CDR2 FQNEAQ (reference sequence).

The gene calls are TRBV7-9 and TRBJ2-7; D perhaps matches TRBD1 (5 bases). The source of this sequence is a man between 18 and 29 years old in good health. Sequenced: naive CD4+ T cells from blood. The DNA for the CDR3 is TGTGCCAGCAGCTTATTAGCCAGGGCCGAGCAGTACTTC. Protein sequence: CASSLLARAEQYF.